The 29 T cell receptor beta chains presented below share a single source sample, sequenced in a study of identical twins' blood T cells. MiXCR was run by TCRdb on the 5' RACE reads, yielding one entry per CDR3 protein. Among 350,000 to 400,000 distinct CDR3 sequences listed, around 30% were seen once. Sequencing input: PBMCs. The receptors come from a woman aged 18 to 49 in good health.

The V gene is TRBV29-1, the J gene TRBJ1-4; no reliable D call. Germline assignment: CDR1 SQVTM and CDR2 ANQGSEA. V was clipped by 3 bases and J by 0 bases, with 11 bases between them. This CDR3 has 15 residues. CDR3 in amino acids: CSVEVRGATNEKLFF. Here the CDR3 DNA reads TGCAGCGTTGAGGTCCGGGGAGCAACTAATGAAAAACTGTTTTTT.

The J gene is TRBJ1-1, the V gene TRBV5-6; D call uncertain. Trimming left V 9 bases short and J 9 bases short, with 18 bases between. The germline CDR1 and CDR2 sequences are SGHDT and YYEEEE. This CDR3 contains 12 residues. The CDR3 here is CATHKTGRKAFF. In DNA form, the CDR3 reads TGTGCCACACATAAAACGGGAAGGAAAGCTTTCTTT. Filled out from reference TRBV5-6 and TRBJ1-1, the complete variable domain reads DAGVTQSPTHLIKTRGQQVTLRCSPKSGHDTVSWYQQALGQGPQFIFQYYEEEERQRGNFPDRFSGHQFPNYSSELNVNALLLGDSALYLCATHKTGRKAFFGQGTRLTVV.

This clonotype was observed a handful of times. The V call is TRBV6-5, the J call TRBJ1-5, with D uncertain. Trimming pared 2 bases from V and 9 bases from J, leaving 14 bases between. CDR1 MNHEY and CDR2 SVGAGI come from the germline V gene. This CDR3 has 14 amino acids. CDR3: CASSYQRTIPPQHF. The CDR3 DNA follows: TGTGCCAGCAGTTACCAACGAACAATTCCGCCCCAGCATTTT.

Remarks on this clonotype: This CDR3 is missing its conserved last phenylalanine or tryptophan, likely due to a read error. The gene calls are TRBV7-9 and TRBJ1-5; TRBD1 matches at 7 bases. Germline V gene sequence: CDR1 SEHNR, CDR2 FQNEAQ (reference sequence). The CDR3 has 19 residues. After removal of 4 bases from V and 0 bases from J, the junction contained 15 bases not matched to a gene. The CDR3 is CASSYAGTALTYSNQPQHV. In DNA form, the CDR3 reads TGTGCCAGCAGCTACGCCGGGACAGCCCTTACCTATAGCAATCAGCCCCAGCATGTT.

The genes are TRBV7-9 and TRBJ1-3, with 9 bases lining up with TRBD1. Germline V lookup: CDR1 SEHNR, CDR2 FQNEAQ (reference sequence). This CDR3 is 17 amino acids long. Losses at the gene ends were 5 bases for V and 7 bases for J; bases not matched to a gene: 15. The DNA for the CDR3 is TGTGCCAGCAGCCCGCGTCCGGGACAGGGTGTGATGAACACCATATATTTT. This gives the protein CASSPRPGQGVMNTIYF.

The rearrangement links TRBV12-5 to TRBJ2-2; D is possibly TRBD1 (6 bases). CDR1 and CDR2 from the germline V gene are LGHNT and FRNRAP. V was pared by 1 base and J by 5 bases, with 11 bases between. The length of the CDR3 is 15 residues. The CDR3 coding sequence is TGTGCTAGTGGTTTGGGGACAGATCTAACCGGGGAGCTGTTTTTT. Protein product: CASGLGTDLTGELFF.

The table lists this clonotype with a few counts. V usage is TRBV19 and J usage is TRBJ2-5; a possible D gene is TRBD1 (6 bases). Trimming stripped 5 bases from V and 3 bases from J, with 13 bases between. The germline V gene encodes CDR1 LNHDA and CDR2 SQIVND (reference sequence). The CDR3 is 14 residues long. The CDR3 is CASSLGHIKETQYF. As DNA, the CDR3 is TGTGCCAGTAGTTTGGGACATATTAAAGAGACCCAGTACTTC.

This clonotype was seen at least ten times. The CDR3 DNA follows: TGTGCCAGCACGACAGGGAATCAGCCCCAGCATTTT. This sequence encodes CASTTGNQPQHF. The chain uses TRBV7-2 and TRBJ1-5; 7 bases fit TRBD1. CDR1 is SGHTA and CDR2 is FQGNSA in the germline V gene. The CDR3 totals 12 residues. Trimming cost V 7 bases and J 4 bases; bases outside gene matches: 1. The whole variable domain, remainder taken from reference TRBV7-2 and TRBJ1-5, is GAGVSQSPSNKVTEKGKDVELRCDPISGHTALYWYRQSLGQGLEFLIYFQGNSAPDKSGLPSDRFSAERTGGSVSTLTIQRTQQEDSAVYLCASTTGNQPQHFGDGTRLSIL.

The J gene is TRBJ2-1, the V gene TRBV3-1, with TRBD2 matching over 7 bases. The CDR3 totals 14 residues. Germline trimming cut 4 bases from V and 4 bases from J; bases unmatched to any gene: 4. Germline V gene sequence: CDR1 LGHDT, CDR2 YNNKEL (reference sequence). CDR3 protein: CASSPSGAYNEQFF. CDR3 nucleotides: TGTGCCAGCAGCCCGAGCGGGGCATACAATGAGCAGTTCTTC.

The DNA for the CDR3 is TGTGCCAGTAGTGGCACAGGGGGTAGTGGCTACACCTTC. Its protein product is CASSGTGGSGYTF. The chain employs TRBV19 and TRBJ1-2; 8 nucleotides agree with TRBD1. Germline assignment: CDR1 LNHDA and CDR2 SQIVND (reference sequence). The CDR3 is made up of 13 amino acids. With V trimmed by 5 bases and J by 7 bases, 6 bases remained unmatched.

V is TRBV19 and J is TRBJ2-5, with no clear D. The germline CDR1 and CDR2 sequences are LNHDA and SQIVND (reference sequence). V lost 5 bases and J 2 bases, leaving 12 bases between the germline ends. This CDR3 contains 14 residues. CDR3 in amino acids: CASSVKLLQETQYF. The DNA for the CDR3 is TGTGCCAGTAGTGTCAAATTACTACAAGAGACCCAGTACTTC. Full variable domain (missing parts from reference TRBV19 and TRBJ2-5): DGGITQSPKYLFRKEGQNVTLSCEQNLNHDAMYWYRQDPGQGLRLIYYSQIVNDFQKGDIAEGYSVSREKKESFPLTVTSAQKNPTAFYLCASSVKLLQETQYFGPGTRLLVL.

V is TRBV3-1 and J is TRBJ1-3; TRBD1 aligns across 7 bases. From germline, CDR1 is LGHDT and CDR2 YNNKEL (reference sequence). The length of the CDR3 is 16 residues. The V segment lost 1 base and the J segment 3 bases; nucleotides outside the gene matches: 6. CDR3 loop: CASSQGVQGGGNTIYF. The CDR3 DNA sequence: TGTGCCAGCAGCCAAGGAGTGCAGGGGGGTGGAAACACCATATATTTT.

The chain combines TRBV27 with TRBJ2-7, with a tentative D call TRBD1 (5 bases). The V end lost 6 bases, the J end lost 2 bases, and 17 bases lay between the germline ends. The V gene's germline CDR1 is MNHEY and CDR2 SMNVEV (reference sequence). CDR3 length: 15 amino acids. This CDR3 is CASSPDRRSTYEQYF. The CDR3 DNA reads TGTGCCAGCAGCCCCGACAGACGTTCTACCTACGAGCAGTACTTC.

The chain employs TRBV5-1 and TRBJ1-1, with unresolved D. CDR1 is SGHRS, CDR2 YFSETQ, per germline. The CDR3 has 13 amino acids. The germline V and J ends were trimmed by 5 bases and 3 bases, with 11 bases remaining between them. The CDR3 DNA follows: TGCGCCAGCAGTCCGGACGGACACACTGAAGCTTTCTTT. Amino acid sequence: CASSPDGHTEAFF.

The V call is TRBV6-2 or TRBV6-3, the J call TRBJ2-1, with no clear D. The V end was cut by 4 bases, the J end by 9 bases, with 10 bases between. Per the germline V gene, CDR1 is MNHEY and CDR2 is SVGEGT. The CDR3 consists of 12 residues. CDR3 in DNA: TGTGCCAGCAGTTTAAGGTTAGGTGAGCAGTTCTTC. Protein sequence: CASSLRLGEQFF.

Worth noting for this clonotype: A read error may produce the germline difference seen at one junction end. The genes are TRBV27 and TRBJ1-1; D is unclear. Germline V gives CDR1 MNHEY, CDR2 SMNVEV (reference sequence). The CDR3 is 13 amino acids. The CDR3 DNA reads TGTGCCAGCAGTTTGGGGTCAAACACTGAAGCTTCCTTT. Protein sequence: CASSLGSNTEASF.

J is TRBJ1-6 and V is TRBV6-2 or TRBV6-3, with D possibly matching TRBD1 (5 bases). In germline, CDR1 is MNHEY, CDR2 SVGEGT. The CDR3 runs to 17 residues. V lost 5 bases and J 7 bases, leaving 21 bases between the germline ends. CDR3 sequence (DNA): TGTGCCAGCAGTACCCGTGTATCCTACTGGGGCAATTCACCCCTCCACTTT. Translated: CASSTRVSYWGNSPLHF.

This clonotype has a handful of counts. The chain couples TRBV27 to TRBJ2-3; 14 bases are shared with TRBD2. CDR1 and CDR2 (germline): MNHEY, SMNVEV (reference sequence). Trimming took 4 bases from V and 8 from J; bases not matched to a gene: 14. CDR3 size: 18 residues. For the CDR3, the DNA is TGTGCCAGCAGTTCCACCTCGAGGACTAGCGGGGGGAGTGGTACGCAGTATTTT. It codes for CASSSTSRTSGGSGTQYF.

The V gene is TRBV23-1, the J gene TRBJ1-6; D is possibly TRBD1 (6 bases). TRBV23-1 is reported as an ORF; its role is uncertain. The CDR3 length is 13 residues. The germline V and J ends were trimmed by 10 bases and 6 bases, with 13 bases remaining between them. CDR3 protein: CAMGARFNSPLHF. CDR3 coding DNA: TGCGCCATGGGGGCCAGATTTAATTCACCCCTCCACTTT.

In the case of this clonotype: A much more abundant neighbour one base away suggests this may be a read error. V and J are TRBV5-1 and TRBJ2-3; D is undetermined. The V gene's germline CDR1 is SGHRS and CDR2 YFSETQ. CDR3 length: 16 amino acids. CDR3 protein: CASSYEATDRTDMQYF. CDR3 in DNA: TGCGCCAGCAGCTATGAAGCCACGGACCGCACAGATATGCAGTATTTT.

This clonotype was detected only a few times. This chain uses TRBV6-4 with TRBJ1-2; D remains ambiguous. Per germline, CDR1 MRHNA and CDR2 SNTAGT. The CDR3 is made up of 14 amino acids. V was cut by 7 bases and J by 8 bases, with 20 bases left in between. Written as DNA, the CDR3 is TGTGCCAGCAAAAGGAGCGGCGGCCACGGGGGCTACACCTTC. The encoded protein is CASKRSGGHGGYTF.

This clonotype occurred many times. The chain recombines TRBV2 with TRBJ2-1; tentatively, D is TRBD1 (6 bases). The germline V gene encodes CDR1 SNHLY and CDR2 FYNNEI. This CDR3 spans 14 amino acids. Trimming took 6 bases from V and 0 from J, leaving 9 bases between them. CDR3: CASRRGSSYNEQFF. As DNA, the CDR3 is TGTGCCAGCAGGAGGGGGAGCTCCTACAATGAGCAGTTCTTC.

This clonotype turned up a few times. The rearrangement links TRBV12-3 or TRBV12-4 to TRBJ2-2, with 10 nucleotides matching TRBD2. The junction had 5 bases not matched to a gene; V was cut back by 5 bases and J by 2 bases. The CDR3 consists of 16 residues. For the CDR3, the DNA is TGTGCCAGCAGTACCTGGACTAGCGGTAACACCGGGGAGCTGTTTTTT. It encodes CASSTWTSGNTGELFF.

This clonotype appeared a few times. The chain carries TRBV5-1 and TRBJ2-2; D remains ambiguous. The V gene lost 2 bases and the J gene lost 2 bases, with 13 bases spanning the gap. Germline V lookup: CDR1 SGHRS, CDR2 YFSETQ. This CDR3 spans 16 amino acids. The CDR3 reads CASSFLSETNTGELFF. The CDR3 nucleotides read TGCGCCAGCAGCTTTCTATCGGAAACCAACACCGGGGAGCTGTTTTTT.

This clonotype was seen only a few times. The rearrangement links TRBV25-1 to TRBJ2-1; no clear D gene. The CDR3 runs 14 residues. V dropped 2 bases and J dropped 6 bases, with 11 bases sitting between them. Germline CDR1 and CDR2: MGHDK and SYGVNS. For the CDR3, the DNA is TGTGCCAGCAGTGAAGTTGGGCCCCTCAATGAGCAGTTCTTC. Its protein product is CASSEVGPLNEQFF. Full variable domain (remainder filled in from reference TRBV25-1 and TRBJ2-1): EADIYQTPRYLVIGTGKKITLECSQTMGHDKMYWYQQDPGMELHLIHYSYGVNSTEKGDLSSESTVSRIRTEHFPLTLESARPSHTSQYLCASSEVGPLNEQFFGPGTRLTVL.

The CDR3 DNA is TGCAGCATAGGAGAAGGGGATCAGCCCCAGCATTTT. Protein: CSIGEGDQPQHF. The chain links TRBV29-1 to TRBJ1-5; a possible D gene is TRBD1 (5 bases). This CDR3 has 12 residues. Germline V gene lookup returns CDR1 SQVTM and CDR2 ANQGSEA. The V and J ends lost 8 bases and 5 bases respectively, with 13 bases between them.

This chain joins TRBV6-6 and TRBJ1-3, with D perhaps matching TRBD1 (6 bases). V was pared by 6 bases and J by 3 bases, with 15 bases between. The V gene's germline CDR1 is MNHNY and CDR2 SVGAGI (reference sequence). This CDR3 is built from 15 residues. The CDR3 region has the DNA TGTGCCAGCAGGAACGTGGGGGGCCTTGGAAACACCATATATTTT. It yields the protein CASRNVGGLGNTIYF.

This clonotype was seen a few times. The rearrangement uses TRBV3-1 and TRBJ1-1; D is possibly TRBD1 (5 bases). The V end was cut by 4 bases, the J end by 11 bases, with 14 bases between. The CDR3 extends over 12 amino acids. Germline loops: CDR1 LGHDT, CDR2 YNNKEL (reference sequence). The CDR3 sequence is CASSLQGWGAFF. The CDR3 bases are TGTGCCAGCAGCCTCCAGGGATGGGGGGCTTTCTTT.

The chain uses TRBV19 and TRBJ2-3; TRBD2 might be the D (6 bases). V lost 7 bases, J lost 6 bases, and 20 bases lay in between. Germline values: CDR1 LNHDA, CDR2 SQIVND (reference sequence). There are 15 residues in the CDR3. The CDR3 region has the DNA TGTGCCAGTATTCCCCGGGACTCCGTAGGGGATACGCAGTATTTT. Translating gives CASIPRDSVGDTQYF.